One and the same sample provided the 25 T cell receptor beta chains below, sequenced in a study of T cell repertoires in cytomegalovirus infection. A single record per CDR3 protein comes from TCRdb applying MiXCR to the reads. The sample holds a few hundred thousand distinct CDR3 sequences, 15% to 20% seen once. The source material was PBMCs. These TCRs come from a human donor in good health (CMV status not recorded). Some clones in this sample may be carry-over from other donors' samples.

The CDR3 region has the DNA TGCAGTGCTAGAGATTGGGGTGGTTTGAACACTGAAGCTTTCTTT. This encodes CSARDWGGLNTEAFF. The chain employs TRBV20-1 and TRBJ1-1; no clear D gene. CDR1 and CDR2 (germline): DFQATT, SNEGSKA (reference sequence). CDR3 length: 15 residues. V was cut by 0 bases and J by 0 bases, with 11 bases left in between.

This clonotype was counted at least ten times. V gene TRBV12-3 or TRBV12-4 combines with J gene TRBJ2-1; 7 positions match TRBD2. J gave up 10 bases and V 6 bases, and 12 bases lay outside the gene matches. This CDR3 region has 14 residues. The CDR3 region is CASSPGGGRREQFF. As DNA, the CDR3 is TGTGCCAGCAGCCCCGGGGGAGGGAGAAGGGAGCAGTTCTTC.

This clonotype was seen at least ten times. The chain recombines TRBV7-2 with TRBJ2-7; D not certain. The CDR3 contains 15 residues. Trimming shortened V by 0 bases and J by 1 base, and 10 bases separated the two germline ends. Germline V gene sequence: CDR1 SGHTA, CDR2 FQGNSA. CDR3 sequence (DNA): TGTGCCAGCAGCTTAGCCCCCTTGGGGTCCTACGAGCAGTACTTC. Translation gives CASSLAPLGSYEQYF.

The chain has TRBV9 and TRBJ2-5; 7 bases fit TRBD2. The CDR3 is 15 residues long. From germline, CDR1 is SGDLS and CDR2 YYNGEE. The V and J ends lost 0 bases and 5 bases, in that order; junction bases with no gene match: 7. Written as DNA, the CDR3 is TGTGCCAGCAGCGTAGCTACGGGACTATCGGAGACCCAGTACTTC. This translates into CASSVATGLSETQYF.

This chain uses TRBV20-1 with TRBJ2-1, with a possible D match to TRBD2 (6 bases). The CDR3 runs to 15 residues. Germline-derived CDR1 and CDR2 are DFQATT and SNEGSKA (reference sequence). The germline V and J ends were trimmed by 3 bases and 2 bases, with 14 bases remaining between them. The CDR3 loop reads CSARGGRSPYNEQFF. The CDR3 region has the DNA TGCAGTGCTAGGGGGGGACGCTCTCCCTACAATGAGCAGTTCTTC.

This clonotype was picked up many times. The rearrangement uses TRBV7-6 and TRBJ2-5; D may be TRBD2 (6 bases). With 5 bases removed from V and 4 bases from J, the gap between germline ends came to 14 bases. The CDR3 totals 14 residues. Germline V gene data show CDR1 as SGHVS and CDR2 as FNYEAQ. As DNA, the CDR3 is TGTGCCAGCAGCCCGGGAGCGGAGCCAGAGACCCAGTACTTC. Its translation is CASSPGAEPETQYF.

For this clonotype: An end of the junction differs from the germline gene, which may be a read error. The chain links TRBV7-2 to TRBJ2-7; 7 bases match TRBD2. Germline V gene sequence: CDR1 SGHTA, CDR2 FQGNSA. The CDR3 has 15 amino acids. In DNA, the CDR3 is TGTCCCAGCAGCTTATCGACTAGCCGCTCCTACGAGCAGTACTTC. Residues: CPSSLSTSRSYEQYF. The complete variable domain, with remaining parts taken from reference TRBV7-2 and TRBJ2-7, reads GAGVSQSPSNKVTEKGKDVELRCDPISGHTALYWYRQSLGQGLEFLIYFQGNSAPDKSGLPSDRFSAERTGGSVSTLTIQRTQQEDSAVYLCPSSLSTSRSYEQYFGPGTRLTVT.

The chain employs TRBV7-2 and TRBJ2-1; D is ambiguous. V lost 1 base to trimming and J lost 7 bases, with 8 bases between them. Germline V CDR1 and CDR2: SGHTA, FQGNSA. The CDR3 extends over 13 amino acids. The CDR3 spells CASSLVNANEQFF. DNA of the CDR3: TGTGCCAGCAGCTTAGTGAACGCGAATGAGCAGTTCTTC.

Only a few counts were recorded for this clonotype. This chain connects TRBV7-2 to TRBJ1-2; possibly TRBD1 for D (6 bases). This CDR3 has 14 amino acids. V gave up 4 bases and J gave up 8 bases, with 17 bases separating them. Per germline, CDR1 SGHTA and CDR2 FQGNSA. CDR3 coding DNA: TGTGCCAGCAGCTCAACCGGGGGCGGACACGGCTACACCTTC. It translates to CASSSTGGGHGYTF.

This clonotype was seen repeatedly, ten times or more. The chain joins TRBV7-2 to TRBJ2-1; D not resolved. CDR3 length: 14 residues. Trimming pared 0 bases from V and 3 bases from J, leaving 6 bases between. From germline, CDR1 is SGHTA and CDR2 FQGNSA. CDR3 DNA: TGTGCCAGCAGCTTAGCGTTAGGCTACAATGAGCAGTTCTTC. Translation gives CASSLALGYNEQFF.

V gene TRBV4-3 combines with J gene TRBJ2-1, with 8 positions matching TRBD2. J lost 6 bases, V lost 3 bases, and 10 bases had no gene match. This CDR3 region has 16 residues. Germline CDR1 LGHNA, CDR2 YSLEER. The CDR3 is CASSQKAGGLVNEQFF. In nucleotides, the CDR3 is TGCGCCAGCAGCCAGAAGGCGGGAGGTTTGGTCAATGAGCAGTTCTTC.

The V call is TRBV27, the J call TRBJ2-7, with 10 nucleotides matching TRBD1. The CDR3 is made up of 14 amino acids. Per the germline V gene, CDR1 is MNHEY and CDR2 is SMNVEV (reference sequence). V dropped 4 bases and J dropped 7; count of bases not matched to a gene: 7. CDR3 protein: CASSSTGQGGEQYF. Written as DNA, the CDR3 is TGTGCCAGCAGTTCTACCGGACAGGGGGGAGAGCAGTACTTC.

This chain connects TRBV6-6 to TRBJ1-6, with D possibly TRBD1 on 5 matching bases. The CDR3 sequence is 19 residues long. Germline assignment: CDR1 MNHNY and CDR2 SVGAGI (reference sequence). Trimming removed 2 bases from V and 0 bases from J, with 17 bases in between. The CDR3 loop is CASSYRLGGRSSYNSPLHF. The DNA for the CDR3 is TGTGCCAGCAGTTACCGACTCGGGGGAAGGAGCTCCTATAATTCACCCCTCCACTTT.

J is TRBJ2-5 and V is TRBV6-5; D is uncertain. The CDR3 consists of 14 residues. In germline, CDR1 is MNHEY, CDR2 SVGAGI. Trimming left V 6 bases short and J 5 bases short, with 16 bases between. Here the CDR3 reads CASRPATKEETQYF. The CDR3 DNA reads TGTGCCAGCAGGCCCGCAACTAAAGAGGAGACCCAGTACTTC.

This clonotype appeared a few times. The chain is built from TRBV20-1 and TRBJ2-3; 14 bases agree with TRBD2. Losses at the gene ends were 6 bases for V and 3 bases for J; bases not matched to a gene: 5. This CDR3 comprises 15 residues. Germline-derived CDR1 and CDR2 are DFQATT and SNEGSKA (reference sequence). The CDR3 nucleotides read TGCAGTGCAGGACTAGCGGGGGGCCCTACAGATACGCAGTATTTT. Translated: CSAGLAGGPTDTQYF.

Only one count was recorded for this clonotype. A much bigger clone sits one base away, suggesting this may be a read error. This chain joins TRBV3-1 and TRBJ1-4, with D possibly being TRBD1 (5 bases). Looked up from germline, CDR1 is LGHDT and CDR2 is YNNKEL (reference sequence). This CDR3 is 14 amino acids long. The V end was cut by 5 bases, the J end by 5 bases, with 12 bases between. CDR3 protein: CASSDGTLNEKLFF. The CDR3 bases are TGTGCCAGCAGCGATGGGACCCTCAATGAAAAACTGTTTTTT.

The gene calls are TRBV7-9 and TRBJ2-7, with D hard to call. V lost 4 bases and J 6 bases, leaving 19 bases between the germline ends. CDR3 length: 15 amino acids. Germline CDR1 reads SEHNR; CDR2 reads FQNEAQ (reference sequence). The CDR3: CASSSRQWLLGEQYF. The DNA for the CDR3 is TGTGCCAGCAGCTCACGCCAGTGGTTATTGGGCGAGCAGTACTTC.

Here the CDR3 reads CASSYMGASTGELFF. In DNA, the CDR3 is TGTGCCAGCAGCTATATGGGGGCTTCCACCGGGGAGCTGTTTTTT. This chain joins TRBV11-3 and TRBJ2-2; weak D call: TRBD1 (6 bases). Trimming shortened V by 4 bases and J by 4 bases, and 13 bases separated the two germline ends. The CDR3 covers 15 residues. The germline CDR1 and CDR2 sequences are SGHNT and YENEEA.

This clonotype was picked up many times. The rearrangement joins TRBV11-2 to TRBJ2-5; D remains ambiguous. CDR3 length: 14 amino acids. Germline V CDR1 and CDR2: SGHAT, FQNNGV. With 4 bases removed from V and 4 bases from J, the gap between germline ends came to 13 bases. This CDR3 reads CASSSVLWGETQYF. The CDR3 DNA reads TGTGCCAGCAGCTCGGTATTATGGGGAGAGACCCAGTACTTC.

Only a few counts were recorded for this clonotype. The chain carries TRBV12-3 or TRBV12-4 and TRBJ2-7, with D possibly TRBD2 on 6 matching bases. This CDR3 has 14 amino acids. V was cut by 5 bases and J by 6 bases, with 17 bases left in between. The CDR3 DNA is TGTGCCAGCAGTCTCTCGAACGGGGGTTTCGAGCAGTACTTC. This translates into CASSLSNGGFEQYF.

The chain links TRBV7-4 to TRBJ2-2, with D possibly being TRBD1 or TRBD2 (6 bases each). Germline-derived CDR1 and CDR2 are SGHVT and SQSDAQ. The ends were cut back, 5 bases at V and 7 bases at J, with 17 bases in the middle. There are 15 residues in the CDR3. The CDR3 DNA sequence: TGTGCCAGCAGCCCCGGGGGCGTAGCAAGCGGGGAGCTGTTTTTT. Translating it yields CASSPGGVASGELFF.

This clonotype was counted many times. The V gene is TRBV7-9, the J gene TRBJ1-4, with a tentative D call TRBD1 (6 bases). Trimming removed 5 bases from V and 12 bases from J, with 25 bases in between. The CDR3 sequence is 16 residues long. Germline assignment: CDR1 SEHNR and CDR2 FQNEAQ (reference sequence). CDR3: CASSATTGTPRAELFF. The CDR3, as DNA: TGTGCCAGCAGCGCGACGACCGGGACACCCAGAGCAGAACTGTTTTTT.

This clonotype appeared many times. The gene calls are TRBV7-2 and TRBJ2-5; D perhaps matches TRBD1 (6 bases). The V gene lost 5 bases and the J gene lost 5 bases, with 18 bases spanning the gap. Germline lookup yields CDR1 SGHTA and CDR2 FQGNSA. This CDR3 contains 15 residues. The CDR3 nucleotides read TGTGCCAGCAGCGTACAAGCAGGGGTTAGGGAGACCCAGTACTTC. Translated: CASSVQAGVRETQYF.

CDR3 DNA: TGTGCCAGTAGTCGACTAGCGGGTACCTATGAGCAGTTCTTC. Translation gives CASSRLAGTYEQFF. V usage is TRBV19 and J usage is TRBJ2-1; the match to TRBD2 covers 10 bases. The CDR3 loop spans 14 amino acids. Germline V gene lookup returns CDR1 LNHDA and CDR2 SQIVND (reference sequence). The trim removed 5 bases at V and 8 bases at J, leaving 6 bases unmatched.

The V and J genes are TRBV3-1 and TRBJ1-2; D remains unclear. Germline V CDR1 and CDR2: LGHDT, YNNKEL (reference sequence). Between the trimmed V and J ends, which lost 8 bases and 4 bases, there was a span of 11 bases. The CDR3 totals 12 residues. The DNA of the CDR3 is TGTGCCAGCGGTACGGGAATCTATGGCTACACCTTC. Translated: CASGTGIYGYTF.